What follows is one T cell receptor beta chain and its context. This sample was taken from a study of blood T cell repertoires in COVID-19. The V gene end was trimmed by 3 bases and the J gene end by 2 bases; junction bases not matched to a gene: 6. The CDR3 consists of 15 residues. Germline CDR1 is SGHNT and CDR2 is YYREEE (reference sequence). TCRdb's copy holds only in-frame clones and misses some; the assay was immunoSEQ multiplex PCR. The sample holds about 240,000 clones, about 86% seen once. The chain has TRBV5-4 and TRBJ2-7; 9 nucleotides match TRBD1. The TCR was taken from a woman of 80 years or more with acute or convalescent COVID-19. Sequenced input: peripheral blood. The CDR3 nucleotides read TGTGCCAGCAGCTCGGGGGGACAGGGTCCCTACGAGCAGTACTTC. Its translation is CASSSGGQGPYEQYF.